This T cell receptor beta chain came from a study of OX40 agonist ivuxolimab in advanced cancers. Study as a whole: The patients received agonistic anti-OX40 (CD134) antibody ivuxolimab. The mean age was about 61 years, ranging from about 23 to 79, with around four fifths of participants male.

Researchers took blood at baseline, on cycle 4 day 1, and on cycle 7 day 1. The CDR3 has 14 amino acids. Germline V CDR1 and CDR2: LNHNV, YYDKDF (reference sequence). Trimming stripped 1 base from V and 7 bases from J, with 13 bases between. This clone was recorded once. Its target is unknown. Assay used: immunoSEQ multiplex PCR; TCRdb lists only in-frame clones, some missing. The sample lists 95,000 to 150,000 clones, around 93% occurring once. Overall study results and limits: Blood T cells, both CD4+ and CD8+, expanded clonally by week 6 at 0.1 to 3.0 mg/kg.

The receptor was isolated from an adult with an advanced solid tumor such as melanoma, head and neck, liver or kidney cancer. This chain links TRBV15 with TRBJ2-5, with unresolved D. This material consisted of CD4+ or CD8+ T cells sorted from blood, taken in a trial of the OX40 agonist ivuxolimab. In DNA, the CDR3 is TGTGCCACCAGCAGAGTTTCGACGGGCGTGACCCAGTACTTC. Translated: CATSRVSTGVTQYF.